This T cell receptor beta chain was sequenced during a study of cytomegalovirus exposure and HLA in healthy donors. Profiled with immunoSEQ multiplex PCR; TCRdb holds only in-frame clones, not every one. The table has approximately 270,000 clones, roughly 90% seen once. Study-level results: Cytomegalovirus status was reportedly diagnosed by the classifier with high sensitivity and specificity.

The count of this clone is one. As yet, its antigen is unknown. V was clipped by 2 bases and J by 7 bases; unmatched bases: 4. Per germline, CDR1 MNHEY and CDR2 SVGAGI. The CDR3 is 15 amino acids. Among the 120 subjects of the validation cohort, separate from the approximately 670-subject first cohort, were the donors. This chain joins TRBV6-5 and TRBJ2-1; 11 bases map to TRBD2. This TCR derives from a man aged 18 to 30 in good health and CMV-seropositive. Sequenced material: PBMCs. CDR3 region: CASSYGSGRGNEQFF. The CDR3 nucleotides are TGTGCCAGCAGTTACGGTAGCGGGAGGGGAAATGAGCAGTTCTTC.